This T cell receptor (beta chain) was recovered during a study of lymphopenia after photon versus proton radiotherapy. The CDR3 extends over 15 amino acids. V gave up 0 bases and J gave up 3 bases, with 11 bases separating them. Per germline, CDR1 SGHAT and CDR2 FQNNGV. Repertoires were generated with immunoSEQ multiplex PCR, while TCRdb's copy carries only in-frame clones and drops some. The data hold 25,000 to 30,000 clones, with around 81% observed a single time. This clone appeared once. Antigen: not known. Whole-study findings and limits: Oligoclonal CD8+ Temra expansion after nadir drove photon patients' diversity drop.

The V call is TRBV11-2, the J call TRBJ2-5; TRBD2 is a possible D gene (5 bases). Sequencing was performed on peripheral blood, taken from a patient treated with photon-based radiotherapy. The receptor was derived from a man aged 50 to 59 with gastric cancer. This CDR3 reads CASSLEFSGEETQYF. The CDR3 DNA is TGTGCCAGCAGCTTAGAATTCTCCGGGGAAGAGACCCAGTACTTC.